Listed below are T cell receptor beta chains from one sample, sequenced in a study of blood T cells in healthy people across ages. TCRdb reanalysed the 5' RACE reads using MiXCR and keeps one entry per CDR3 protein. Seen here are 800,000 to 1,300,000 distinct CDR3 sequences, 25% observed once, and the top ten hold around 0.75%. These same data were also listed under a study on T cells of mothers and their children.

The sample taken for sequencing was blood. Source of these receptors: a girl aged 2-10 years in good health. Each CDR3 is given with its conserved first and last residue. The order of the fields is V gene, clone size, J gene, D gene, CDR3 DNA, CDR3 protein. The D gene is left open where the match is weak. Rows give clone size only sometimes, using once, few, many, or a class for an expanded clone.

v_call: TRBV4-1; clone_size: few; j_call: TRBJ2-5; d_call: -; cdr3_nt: TGCGCCAGCAGCAGCACTTACCCTGGTTTCCAAGAGACCCAGTACTTC; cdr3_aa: CASSSTYPGFQETQYF
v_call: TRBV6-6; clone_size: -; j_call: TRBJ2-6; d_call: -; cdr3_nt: TGTGCCAGCAGTTACCAGCAGGGGCATGGGGCCAACGTCCTGACTTTC; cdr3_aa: CASSYQQGHGANVLTF
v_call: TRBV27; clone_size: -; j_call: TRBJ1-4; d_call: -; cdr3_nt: TGTGCCAGCAGCGGGGCGCCGACTAATGAAAAACTGTTTTTT; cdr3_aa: CASSGAPTNEKLFF
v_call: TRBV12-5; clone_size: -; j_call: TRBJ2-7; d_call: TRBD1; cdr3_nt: TGTGCTAGTGGCACTACTGGACAGGGCTACGAGCAGTACTTC; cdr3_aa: CASGTTGQGYEQYF
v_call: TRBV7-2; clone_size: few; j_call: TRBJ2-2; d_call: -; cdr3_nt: TGTGCCAGCAGCTCTGTTGGAGCTGCCGGGGAGCTGTTTTTT; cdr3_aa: CASSSVGAAGELFF
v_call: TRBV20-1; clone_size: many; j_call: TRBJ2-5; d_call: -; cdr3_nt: TGCAGTGCTATCGGAGAGACCCAGTACTTC; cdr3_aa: CSAIGETQYF
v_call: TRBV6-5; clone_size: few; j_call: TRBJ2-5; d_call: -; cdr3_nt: TGTGCCAGCAGTTACTCGATCGGGGTTCAAGAGACCCAGTACTTC; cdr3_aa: CASSYSIGVQETQYF
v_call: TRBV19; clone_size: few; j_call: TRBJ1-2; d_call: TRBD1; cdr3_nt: TGTGCCAGTAGTTTTGGGACAGCGAGCAATGGCTACACCTTC; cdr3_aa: CASSFGTASNGYTF
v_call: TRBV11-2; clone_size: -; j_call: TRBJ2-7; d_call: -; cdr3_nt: TGTGCCAGCAGCTTAGTTGGTCTTACCTACGAGCAGTACTTC; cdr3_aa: CASSLVGLTYEQYF
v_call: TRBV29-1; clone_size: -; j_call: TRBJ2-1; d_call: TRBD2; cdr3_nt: TGCAGCGTTCCGACTAGCGGGGGGGCCTCCTCCTACAATGAGCAGTTCTTC; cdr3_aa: CSVPTSGGASSYNEQFF
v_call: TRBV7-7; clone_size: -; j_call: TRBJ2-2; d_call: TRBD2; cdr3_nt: TGTGCTAGCAGCTTCCAAGCGGGAGCGGACACCGGGGAGCTGTTTTTT; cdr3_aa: CASSFQAGADTGELFF
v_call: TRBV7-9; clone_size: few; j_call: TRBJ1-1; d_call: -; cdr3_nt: TGTGCCAGGAGCCCTCGAGGAGGGGACCCCAACACTGAAGCTTTCTTT; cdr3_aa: CARSPRGGDPNTEAFF
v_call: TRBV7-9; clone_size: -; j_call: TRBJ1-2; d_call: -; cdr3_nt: TGTGCCAGCAGCTTACAGTCCAGGGATGGCTACACCTTC; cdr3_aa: CASSLQSRDGYTF
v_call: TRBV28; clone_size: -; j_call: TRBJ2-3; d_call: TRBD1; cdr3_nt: TGTGCCAGCAGTTTTAGACAGGGAACGACAGATACGCAGTATTTT; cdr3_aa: CASSFRQGTTDTQYF
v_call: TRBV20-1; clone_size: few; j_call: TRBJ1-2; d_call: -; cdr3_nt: TGCAGTGCTAGAGATGGCGACCGGCATTATGGCTACACCTTC; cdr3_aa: CSARDGDRHYGYTF
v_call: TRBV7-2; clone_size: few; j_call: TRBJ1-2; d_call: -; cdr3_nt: TGTGCCAGCAGCTTAGCGGATGTAGTGCGGGGCTACACCTTC; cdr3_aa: CASSLADVVRGYTF